This TCR beta chain is from a study of identical twins. TCRdb redid the calling of the 5' RACE reads with MiXCR, one entry per CDR3 protein. The table records approximately 620,000 distinct CDR3 sequences, more than 6.5% of them present only once. The length of the CDR3 is 13 residues. Germline trimming cut 4 bases from V and 12 bases from J; bases unmatched to any gene: 6. CDR1 is MNHEY and CDR2 is SMNVEV in the germline V gene (reference sequence). This clonotype was seen more than once but under ten times. These records were also assigned to another study, of yellow fever vaccine responses in identical twins.

This chain uses TRBV27 with TRBJ2-7; 13 nucleotides agree with TRBD2. The sequence derives from a woman aged 18-29 years in good health. Sequencing input: PBMCs. The CDR3 sequence: CASSWTSGGPWYF. The CDR3 coding sequence is TGTGCCAGCAGTTGGACTAGCGGGGGCCCCTGGTACTTC.